Presented here are 20 T cell receptor beta chains from one specimen sequenced in a study of prognosis after radiotherapy for stage I lung cancer. With two-round multiplex PCR, TCR beta CDR3 sequences were amplified from genomic DNA. Primers (each specific to one TRBV or TRBJ gene) were used in first-round PCR. TCRdb re-called the multiplex PCR reads through MiXCR, storing one row per CDR3 protein. The table has roughly 17,000 distinct CDR3 sequences, around 30% seen once. The sequencing here drew on PBMCs, taken before or after stereotactic body radiation therapy (not recorded which). Receptors were obtained from a donor over 45 with non-small cell lung cancer.

This clonotype occurred many times. The chain combines TRBV7-2 with TRBJ1-1; possible D gene TRBD1, 6 bases. The CDR3 is 14 amino acids. V lost 4 bases, J lost 1 base, and 10 bases lay in between. Looked up from germline, CDR1 is SGHTA and CDR2 is FQGNSA. The CDR3 DNA follows: TGTGCCAGCAGCTCGGGACACTCGAACACTGAAGCTTTCTTT. This sequence encodes CASSSGHSNTEAFF.

This clonotype was found many times. This chain uses TRBV20-1 with TRBJ2-3; 12 bases align to TRBD2. The CDR3 is made up of 15 amino acids. Per the germline V gene, CDR1 is DFQATT and CDR2 is SNEGSKA (reference sequence). V gave up 6 bases and J gave up 5 bases; unmatched junction bases: 9. The CDR3 is CSASLAGGRGDTQYF. CDR3 in DNA: TGCAGTGCCAGTCTAGCGGGAGGGCGCGGAGATACGCAGTATTTT.

This clonotype ranks as medium-sized. Here the CDR3 reads CASSDYMESGSSSSYEQYF. DNA for the CDR3: TGTGCCAGCAGTGACTATATGGAGAGCGGGAGCTCTAGCTCCTACGAGCAGTACTTC. J is TRBJ2-7 and V is TRBV6-4; 8 bases line up with TRBD2. The CDR3 is 19 amino acids. Germline trimming cut 1 base from V and 0 bases from J; bases unmatched to any gene: 14. Germline CDR1 and CDR2: MRHNA and SNTAGT.

This clonotype was observed at least ten times. CDR3 sequence: CASSRTGTANTGELFF. DNA of the CDR3: TGTGCCAGCAGCCGTACTGGGACAGCGAACACCGGGGAGCTGTTTTTT. The chain recombines TRBV5-5 with TRBJ2-2; 7 nucleotides line up with TRBD1. This CDR3 is built from 16 residues. Germline-derived CDR1 and CDR2 are SGHKS and YYEKEE (reference sequence). The V segment lost 4 bases and the J segment 0 bases; nucleotides outside the gene matches: 6.

By sample fraction, this clonotype is medium-sized. J is TRBJ2-7 and V is TRBV20-1; 9 bases map to TRBD1. Per germline, CDR1 DFQATT and CDR2 SNEGSKA (reference sequence). Unmatched junction bases numbered 12, after V lost 6 bases and J lost 3 bases. The length of the CDR3 is 15 residues. This CDR3 is CSAKTPLTGGYEQYF. The CDR3 DNA sequence: TGCAGTGCAAAGACCCCATTGACAGGGGGCTACGAGCAGTACTTC.

With respect to this clonotype: One base separates it from a far larger clone, so it is likely a read error. The chain employs TRBV6-1 and TRBJ2-5; TRBD1 agrees at 7 bases. The V segment lost 7 bases and the J segment 3 bases; nucleotides outside the gene matches: 11. Germline loops: CDR1 MNHNS, CDR2 SASEGT. CDR3 length: 15 amino acids. The DNA for the CDR3 is TGTGCCAGCATTGACTGGGACAGAAAGAAAGAGACCCAGTACTTC. It codes for CASIDWDRKKETQYF.

This clonotype was picked up many times. The rearrangement links TRBV28 to TRBJ2-7, with 14 bases identical to TRBD2. The germline gives CDR1 MDHEN, CDR2 SYDVKM. This CDR3 spans 17 amino acids. J gave up 5 bases and V 1 base, and 7 bases lay outside the gene matches. As DNA, the CDR3 is TGTGCCAGCAGTTTATTGACTAGCGGGAGGGCCGGGCACGAGCAGTACTTC. It translates to CASSLLTSGRAGHEQYF.

This clonotype has a count of ten or more. The J gene is TRBJ1-2, the V gene TRBV7-8; 9 nucleotides match TRBD1. V dropped 8 bases and J dropped 2; count of bases not matched to a gene: 9. The CDR3 loop spans 15 amino acids. Germline CDR1 SGHVS, CDR2 FQNEAQ. CDR3 in DNA: TGTGCCAGCTCCTCCCGGACAGGGGCCAACTATGGCTACACCTTC. Protein sequence: CASSSRTGANYGYTF. The full variable domain, rest sourced from reference TRBV7-8 and TRBJ1-2, is GAGVSQSPRYKVAKRGQDVALRCDPISGHVSLFWYQQALGQGPEFLTYFQNEAQLDKSGLPSDRFFAERPEGSVSTLKIQRTQQEDSAVYLCASSSRTGANYGYTFGSGTRLTVV.

V usage is TRBV6-1 and J usage is TRBJ2-1; TRBD2 might be the D (5 bases). The ends were cut back, 4 bases at V and 3 bases at J, with 10 bases in the middle. Germline V gene data show CDR1 as MNHNS and CDR2 as SASEGT. CDR3 size: 14 residues. The CDR3 sequence: CASSAFRDYNEQFF. The CDR3 nucleotides read TGTGCCAGCAGTGCTTTCCGGGACTACAATGAGCAGTTCTTC.

Notes on this clonotype: A far larger clone is a single base away, which makes a read error likely. The chain uses TRBV5-6 and TRBJ2-7, with D maybe TRBD1 (6 bases). CDR1 and CDR2 (germline): SGHDT, YYEEEE. The V gene lost 2 bases and the J gene lost 7 bases, with 19 bases spanning the gap. The CDR3 sequence is 15 residues long. The CDR3 loop reads CASSFGQTPYNEQYF. DNA of the CDR3: TGTGCCAGCAGCTTCGGACAGACTCCCTACAATGAGCAGTACTTC. Variable domain in full (rest from reference TRBV5-6 and TRBJ2-7): DAGVTQSPTHLIKTRGQQVTLRCSPKSGHDTVSWYQQALGQGPQFIFQYYEEEERQRGNFPDRFSGHQFPNYSSELNVNALLLGDSALYLCASSFGQTPYNEQYFGPGTRLTVT.

This chain connects TRBV15 to TRBJ1-6, with a tentative D call TRBD1 (6 bases). This CDR3 has 15 amino acids. V shed 0 bases and J shed 9 bases, with 12 bases lying between them. In germline, CDR1 is LNHNV, CDR2 YYDKDF (reference sequence). The CDR3 coding sequence is TGTGCCACCAGCAGAGATAGGGGGATTGGTTCACCCCTCCACTTT. Translating it yields CATSRDRGIGSPLHF.

Remarks on this clonotype: A far larger clone is a single base away, which makes a read error likely. The J gene is TRBJ2-7, the V gene TRBV7-9; D is ambiguous. CDR3 length equals 13 residues. The V gene's germline CDR1 is SEHNR and CDR2 FQNEAQ (reference sequence). V shed 3 bases and J shed 0 bases, with 6 bases lying between them. CDR3 loop: CASSFAISYEQYF. The CDR3 DNA reads as TGTGCCAGCAGCTTTGCTATCTCCTACGAGCAGTACTTC.

With respect to this clonotype: This may be a read error: a much more frequent sequence differs by one nucleotide. V is TRBV7-2 and J is TRBJ2-5; 8 bases match TRBD2. The CDR3 has 17 residues. Germline V gene sequence: CDR1 SGHTA, CDR2 FQGNSA. The trim removed 0 bases at V and 5 bases at J, leaving 11 bases unmatched. In DNA, the CDR3 is TGTGCCAGCAGCTTAGCTTATGCGGGGGGTTCGACTGAGACCCAGTACTTC. It yields the protein CASSLAYAGGSTETQYF. The full variable domain, with the rest looked up from reference TRBV7-2 and TRBJ2-5, is GAGVSQSPSNKVTEKGKDVELRCDPISGHTALYWYRQSLGQGLEFLIYFQGNSAPDKSGLPSDRFSAERTGGSVSTLTIQRTQQEDSAVYLCASSLAYAGGSTETQYFGPGTRLLVL.

A remark on this clonotype: A much larger clone sits a single nucleotide away, making a read error possible. This chain's CDR3 is CVSSEQMNTEAFF. CDR3 DNA sequence: TGTGTCAGCAGTGAACAGATGAACACTGAAGCTTTCTTT. The rearrangement links TRBV6-4 to TRBJ1-1; no clear D gene. CDR1 is MRHNA and CDR2 is SNTAGT in the germline V gene. This CDR3 is 13 amino acids long.

This clonotype has at least ten counts. The chain employs TRBV10-2 and TRBJ2-7; TRBD2 matches 12 bases. Germline assignment: CDR1 WSHSY and CDR2 SAAADI. V gave up 5 bases and J gave up 7 bases; unmatched junction bases: 6. The CDR3 contains 14 residues. CDR3 amino acids: CASSSGLAGWEQYF. CDR3 coding DNA: TGCGCCAGCAGTTCCGGACTAGCGGGGTGGGAGCAGTACTTC.

This clonotype was counted many times. V usage is TRBV7-6 and J usage is TRBJ2-1, with 12 bases matching TRBD2. Trimming removed 2 bases from V and 9 bases from J; junction bases left unmatched: 14. Germline V gene lookup returns CDR1 SGHVS and CDR2 FNYEAQ. The CDR3 is made up of 18 amino acids. CDR3 nucleotides: TGTGCCAGCAGCTTAAGGGTAACTAGCGGGAGGAGAGTTGGTGAGCAGTTCTTC. Translation: CASSLRVTSGRRVGEQFF.

This clonotype has ten or more counts. This chain connects TRBV24-1 to TRBJ2-2, with no clear D. V lost 7 bases, J lost 6 bases, and 11 bases lay in between. Germline CDR1 is KGHDR and CDR2 is SFDVKD. The CDR3 runs 13 residues. The DNA for the CDR3 is TGTGCCACCAGCGCGATTTACGCCGGGGAGCTGTTTTTT. Protein product: CATSAIYAGELFF.

This clonotype came up many times. The chain links TRBV20-1 to TRBJ2-1, with TRBD2 matching over 10 bases. Germline values: CDR1 DFQATT, CDR2 SNEGSKA (reference sequence). Trimming removed 7 bases from V and 7 bases from J; junction bases left unmatched: 10. The CDR3 spans 14 residues. The CDR3 sequence: CSGSLAGDGNEQFF. CDR3 DNA sequence: TGCAGTGGATCTCTAGCGGGAGATGGGAATGAGCAGTTCTTC.

A word on this clonotype: Given a far larger clone just one base away, this is likely a sequencing read error. This chain connects TRBV27 to TRBJ2-2, with 10 bases that match TRBD2. Germline values: CDR1 MNHEY, CDR2 SMNVEV (reference sequence). The CDR3 consists of 18 residues. CDR3 nucleotides: TGTGCCAGCAGTTACTCAGCCGTGGGGACTAGCGTCACCGTGGAGCTGTTTTTT. The encoded protein is CASSYSAVGTSVTVELFF.

This clonotype was seen at least ten times. The V gene is TRBV7-2, the J gene TRBJ2-3; 9 bases are a match to TRBD2. Germline-derived CDR1 and CDR2 are SGHTA and FQGNSA. J gave up 3 bases and V 5 bases, and 9 bases lay outside the gene matches. This CDR3 is built from 16 residues. In nucleotides, the CDR3 is TGTGCCAGCAGCACCGTAGCGGGAGAGGGGACAGATACGCAGTATTTT. Protein product: CASSTVAGEGTDTQYF.